These 21 T cell receptor beta chains were sequenced from one sample in a study of tumor-infiltrating lymphocytes in primary liver carcinoma. The template, 500 ng total RNA, yielded TCR beta cDNA made with a constant-region primer. Sequencing libraries for TCR beta derived from three nested multiplex PCR rounds that used slightly modified ARM-PCR. Use of TRBV1-TRBV30 forward primers with a C-beta reverse primer characterized the first two PCR rounds, which lasted about 10 cycles each. Via MiXCR, TCRdb re-called the multiplex PCR reads, giving one row per CDR3 protein. The sample has about 50,000 distinct CDR3 sequences, around 82% seen once. The study co-extracted DNA and RNA from roughly 20-30 mg of unsorted bulk tissue. Sequencing was performed on liver tumor tissue from sampling region 5. Subset denoted: tumor region T5, tumor centre. The receptors here all came from a middle-aged man with primary liver carcinoma and hepatitis B virus infection.

Of note for this clonotype: The junction departs from germline at one end; a sequencing error may be responsible. This CDR3 reads CVSSFANPYNEQFF. The CDR3 DNA is TGTGTCAGCAGCTTCGCCAACCCCTACAATGAGCAGTTCTTC. The chain uses TRBV11-3 and TRBJ2-1; D not resolved. This CDR3 comprises 14 residues. In germline, CDR1 is SGHNT, CDR2 YENEEA.

V usage is TRBV7-2 and J usage is TRBJ1-5; TRBD1 is a possible D gene (5 bases). V lost 2 bases to trimming and J lost 5 bases, with 16 bases between them. Germline V gene data show CDR1 as SGHTA and CDR2 as FQGNSA. The CDR3 totals 16 residues. Here the CDR3 reads CASSLTGRNGDQPQHF. The CDR3 DNA follows: TGTGCCAGCAGCTTAACAGGCAGGAACGGCGATCAGCCCCAGCATTTT.

A note on this clonotype: This CDR3 fails to terminate in the conserved phenylalanine or tryptophan, so it likely reflects a read error. No DNA is shown, since the ends of the CDR3 on it are uncertain; the CDR3 is the one TCRdb lists. This chain uses TRBV11-3 with TRBJ1-5; the DNA was not compared with TRBD1, the D call given in the table. Per germline, CDR1 SGHNT and CDR2 YENEEA. Ends included, the CDR3 has 16 residues. The CDR3 loop reads CASSDRQQGANQPQLL.

V gene TRBV20-1 combines with J gene TRBJ2-5; 9 bases map to TRBD2. The germline gives CDR1 DFQATT, CDR2 SNEGSKA (reference sequence). Losses at the gene ends were 4 bases for V and 7 bases for J; bases not matched to a gene: 16. The CDR3 is 16 residues long. The CDR3 DNA reads TGCAGTGCTATTGAGGTTAGCGGGAGAGTCGGGGCGACCCAGTACTTC. It translates to CSAIEVSGRVGATQYF.

This clonotype qualifies as medium-sized. The V and J genes are TRBV29-1 and TRBJ2-1; 12 nucleotides line up with TRBD2. Germline CDR1 and CDR2: SQVTM and ANQGSEA. The V segment lost 4 bases and the J segment 9 bases; nucleotides outside the gene matches: 7. The CDR3 totals 14 residues. The CDR3 nucleotides read TGCAGCGTTGCCCTAGCGGGAGGGGTCAGTGAGCAGTTCTTC. It is translated as CSVALAGGVSEQFF.

To note about this clonotype: Because it lacks the conserved phenylalanine or tryptophan at the end, this CDR3 is likely a read error. The chain is built from TRBV6-1 and TRBJ1-2, with D uncertain. CDR3 length equals 14 residues. Germline CDR1 is MNHNS and CDR2 is SASEGT. Trimming shortened V by 7 bases and J by 3 bases, and 15 bases separated the two germline ends. This CDR3 reads CASTTTAGDYGYTI. DNA of the CDR3: TGTGCCAGCACCACAACGGCAGGAGACTATGGCTACACCATC.

This chain connects TRBV10-3 to TRBJ2-1; 11 bases are a match to TRBD2. Germline-derived CDR1 and CDR2 are ENHRY and SYGVKD. CDR3 length: 14 amino acids. The CDR3 region is CATYSGRAYNEQFF. The CDR3 DNA is TGTGCTACCTATAGCGGGAGGGCCTACAATGAGCAGTTCTTC.

Note on this clonotype: Given the absence of the conserved phenylalanine or tryptophan at the CDR3 end, a read error is likely. This chain links TRBV11-2 with TRBJ2-3; weak D call: TRBD1 (6 bases). The CDR3 covers 14 residues. From germline, CDR1 is SGHAT and CDR2 FQNNGV. The CDR3 sequence is CASSPPGRTDTQYL. As DNA, the CDR3 is TGTGCCAGCAGCCCCCCGGGCCGGACAGATACCCAGTATCTT.

About this clonotype itself: Germline is not matched at one junction end, which may reflect a read error. This chain links TRBV5-1 with TRBJ2-5; the D gene is possibly TRBD1 (6 bases). Germline V gene lookup returns CDR1 SGHRS and CDR2 YFSETQ. The CDR3 sequence is 14 residues long. The CDR3 nucleotides are TGCACCAGCAGCTTGGCAGGGGCCCAAGAGACACAGTACTTC. Its protein product is CTSSLAGAQETQYF.

A few counts support this clonotype. A read error may be the cause here, since a much bigger clone is one base away. V usage is TRBV5-1 and J usage is TRBJ2-5; no firm D call. The V gene's germline CDR1 is SGHRS and CDR2 YFSETQ. CDR3 size: 13 residues. The CDR3 reads CTSSFSRQETQYF. In DNA, the CDR3 is TGCACCAGCAGCTTTAGCAGGCAAGAGACCCAGTACTTC.

The genes are TRBV5-5 and TRBJ2-1, with 9 bases lining up with TRBD2. J lost 10 bases, V lost 8 bases, and 16 bases had no gene match. The CDR3 covers 15 residues. Germline-derived CDR1 and CDR2 are SGHKS and YYEKEE (reference sequence). CDR3 nucleotide sequence: TGTGCCAGTAGCGGGGGACTACCGGGAGAAAACGAGCAGTTCTTC. It encodes CASSGGLPGENEQFF.

A word on this clonotype: One end of the junction varies from germline; a read error may be responsible. This chain connects TRBV4-3 to TRBJ2-3; TRBD2 matches 14 bases. Germline CDR1 reads LGHNA; CDR2 reads YSLEER. This CDR3 region has 20 residues. The DNA for the CDR3 is TGCGCCAGCAGCCAAGATTCTCCCTCCGGGACTAGCGGGAGAGCAGATACGCAGTACTTT. Translation gives CASSQDSPSGTSGRADTQYF.

This chain's CDR3 is CANTPGTGRYEQYF. As DNA, the CDR3 is TGTGCCAACACTCCTGGGACAGGACGCTACGAGCAGTACTTC. The chain employs TRBV6-5 and TRBJ2-7; 8 nucleotides match TRBD1. Germline V CDR1 and CDR2: MNHEY, SVGAGI. CDR3 length: 14 amino acids. With 10 bases clipped from V and 3 bases from J, the junction kept 11 bases outside the gene matches.

About this clonotype: One junction end disagrees with the germline gene, perhaps due to a read error. V and J are TRBV30 and TRBJ1-1; D is ambiguous. Germline assignment: CDR1 GTSNPN and CDR2 SVGIG (reference sequence). The CDR3 contains 13 residues. DNA of the CDR3: TGTGCCTGGAAGGAGGTGGGGAACACTGAAGCTTCCTTT. It encodes CAWKEVGNTEASF.

About this clonotype: Given the absence of the conserved phenylalanine or tryptophan at the CDR3 end, a read error is likely. The chain links TRBV11-1 to TRBJ2-4; 13 bases are a match to TRBD2. V shed 4 bases and J 5 bases; nucleotides not matched to a gene: 8. The CDR3 sequence is 17 residues long. Germline V CDR1 and CDR2: SGHAT, FQDESV (reference sequence). The CDR3 DNA sequence: TGTGCCAGCAGCTATCCCGGGACTAGCGGGACAGAAAACATTCAGTACTAC. Protein: CASSYPGTSGTENIQYY.

The V call is TRBV6-1, the J call TRBJ2-1; D possibly uses TRBD1 or TRBD2 (5 bases each). CDR1 is MNHNS, CDR2 SASEGT, per germline. CDR3 length equals 13 residues. V lost 8 bases and J lost 6, with 14 bases in between. Written as DNA, the CDR3 is TGTGCCAGCCTCCAACAGGACTGCAATGAGCAGTTCTTC. It yields the protein CASLQQDCNEQFF.

A word on this clonotype: This sequence may be a read error, since a much larger clone differs from it by one base. This chain connects TRBV2 to TRBJ2-7; no clear D. Trimming pared 3 bases from V and 6 bases from J, leaving 21 bases between. Germline CDR1 and CDR2: SNHLY and FYNNEI. This CDR3 comprises 16 residues. DNA for the CDR3: TGTGCCAGCAGTGAGAGTAGACATGGTCTCTTCGGCGAGCAGTACTTC. This sequence encodes CASSESRHGLFGEQYF.

V and J are TRBV7-9 and TRBJ2-5; 8 bases fit TRBD2. The CDR3 runs to 14 residues. Per the germline V gene, CDR1 is SEHNR and CDR2 is FQNEAQ (reference sequence). With 1 base clipped from V and 4 bases from J, the junction kept 2 bases outside the gene matches. DNA of the CDR3: TGTGCCAGCAGCTTAGTAGCGGGACTAGAGACCCAGTACTTC. This sequence encodes CASSLVAGLETQYF. The full variable domain, in which reference TRBV7-9 and TRBJ2-5 provide the parts outside the CDR3, is DTGVSQNPRHKITKRGQNVTFRCDPISEHNRLYWYRQTLGQGPEFLTYFQNEAQLEKSRLLSDRFSAERPKGSFSTLEIQRTEQGDSAMYLCASSLVAGLETQYFGPGTRLLVL.

Turning to this clonotype: The conserved closing phenylalanine or tryptophan is absent in this CDR3, likely reflecting a read error. The J gene is TRBJ2-5, the V gene TRBV5-1, with 13 nucleotides matching TRBD2. The CDR3 loop spans 17 amino acids. The germline gives CDR1 SGHRS, CDR2 YFSETQ. CDR3: CASSSYGLAGEQENQYS. CDR3 bases: TGCGCTAGCAGCTCCTACGGACTAGCGGGAGAGCAAGAGAACCAGTACTCC.

Details on this clonotype: The junction does not match germline at one end; this may be a read error. The CDR3 DNA sequence: TGCGCCAGGAGCCAATCCGGGACAGAGGCCGGGGCCAATGTCCTGACTTTC. Translated, it gives CARSQSGTEAGANVLTF. This chain links TRBV4-3 with TRBJ2-6; 7 bases agree with TRBD1. This CDR3 spans 17 amino acids. Germline loops: CDR1 LGHNA, CDR2 YSLEER.

On this clonotype: Sequence at one end of the junction differs from germline and may be a read error. J is TRBJ1-1 and V is TRBV5-1; no reliable D call. The germline V gene encodes CDR1 SGHRS and CDR2 YFSETQ. The CDR3 runs to 12 residues. DNA of the CDR3: TGCGCCAGCAGCCCGGAGACATGTGAAGCTGTCTTT. It yields the protein CASSPETCEAVF.